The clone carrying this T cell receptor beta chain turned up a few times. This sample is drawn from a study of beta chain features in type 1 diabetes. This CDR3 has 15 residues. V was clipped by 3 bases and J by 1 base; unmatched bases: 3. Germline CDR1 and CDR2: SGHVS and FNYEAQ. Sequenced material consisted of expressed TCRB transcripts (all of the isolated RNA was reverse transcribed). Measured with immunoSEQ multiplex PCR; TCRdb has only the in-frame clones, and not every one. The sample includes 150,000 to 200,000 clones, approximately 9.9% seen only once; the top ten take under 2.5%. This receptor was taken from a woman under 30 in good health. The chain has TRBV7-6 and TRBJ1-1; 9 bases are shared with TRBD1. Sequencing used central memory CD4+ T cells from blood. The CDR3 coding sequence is TGTGCCAGCAGCTTTGGGACAGGGACGAACACTGAAGCTTTCTTT. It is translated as CASSFGTGTNTEAFF.